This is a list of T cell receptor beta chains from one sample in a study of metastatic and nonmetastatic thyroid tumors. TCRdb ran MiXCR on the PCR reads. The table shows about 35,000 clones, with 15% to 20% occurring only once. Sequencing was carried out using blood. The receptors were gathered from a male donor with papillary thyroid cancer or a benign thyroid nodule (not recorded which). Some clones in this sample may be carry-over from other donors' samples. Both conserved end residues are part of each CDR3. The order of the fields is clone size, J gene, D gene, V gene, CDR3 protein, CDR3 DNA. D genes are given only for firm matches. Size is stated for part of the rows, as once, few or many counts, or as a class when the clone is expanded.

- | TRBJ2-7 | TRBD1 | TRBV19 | CASSIAGGSGANEQYF | TGTGCCAGTAGTATTGCAGGGGGCTCTGGGGCCAACGAGCAGTACTTC
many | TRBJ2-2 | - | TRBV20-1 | CSTYPGTGELFF | TGCAGTACTTACCCCGGGACCGGGGAGCTGTTTTTT
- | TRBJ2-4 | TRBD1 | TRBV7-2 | CASSSYPPGGAWNIQYF | TGTGCCAGCAGCTCCTATCCCCCAGGGGGCGCCTGGAACATTCAGTACTTC
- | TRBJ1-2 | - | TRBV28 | CASSRPFRVGGYTF | TGTGCCAGCAGCAGACCTTTCAGGGTGGGTGGCTACACCTTC
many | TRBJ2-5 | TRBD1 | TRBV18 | CASSLGQGETQYF | TGTGCCAGCTCACTGGGACAGGGAGAGACCCAGTACTTC
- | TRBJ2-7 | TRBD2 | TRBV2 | CASSGTSGNSYEQYF | TGTGCCAGCAGTGGAACTAGCGGGAACTCCTACGAGCAGTACTTC
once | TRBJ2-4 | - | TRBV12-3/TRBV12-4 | CASSYRDVKNIQYF | TGTGCCAGCAGTTACAGGGACGTCAAAAACATTCAGTACTTC
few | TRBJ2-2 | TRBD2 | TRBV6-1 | CASSIPGLAGEEELFF | TGTGCCAGCAGCATCCCCGGGCTAGCGGGAGAGGAGGAGCTGTTTTTT
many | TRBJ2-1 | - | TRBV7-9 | CASSSRRDQHNEQFF | TGTGCCAGCAGCTCCCGCCGGGACCAACACAATGAGCAGTTCTTC
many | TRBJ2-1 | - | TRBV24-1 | CATSDFSGGLYNEQFF | TGTGCCACCAGTGATTTTTCAGGGGGGCTGTACAATGAGCAGTTCTTC
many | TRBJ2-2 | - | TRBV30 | CAWSVRVAAGELFF | TGTGCCTGGAGTGTACGGGTAGCGGCCGGGGAGCTGTTTTTT
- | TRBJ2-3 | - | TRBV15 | CATSRDPGGSNTQYF | TGTGCCACCAGCAGAGATCCGGGGGGCAGCAATACGCAGTATTTT
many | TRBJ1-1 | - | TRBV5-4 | CASSATSVNTEAFF | TGTGCCAGCAGCGCCACCTCGGTGAACACTGAAGCTTTCTTT
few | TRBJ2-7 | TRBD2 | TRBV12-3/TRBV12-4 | CASSFSAGGTYEQYF | TGTGCCAGCAGTTTTTCGGCGGGAGGGACCTACGAGCAGTACTTC
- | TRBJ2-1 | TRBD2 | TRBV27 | CVSSLTAGGKYNEQFF | TGTGTCAGCAGCTTGACGGCGGGGGGAAAATACAATGAGCAGTTCTTC
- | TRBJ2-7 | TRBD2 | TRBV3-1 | CASTREAGAGGDYEQYF | TGTGCCAGCACCAGAGAGGCGGGAGCCGGGGGGGATTACGAGCAGTACTTC
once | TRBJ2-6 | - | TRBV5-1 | CASSSDSSGANVLTF | TGCGCCAGCAGCTCGGACAGCTCTGGGGCCAACGTCCTGACTTTC
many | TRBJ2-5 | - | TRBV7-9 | CASRPTGEETQYF | TGTGCCAGCAGACCTACAGGAGAAGAGACCCAGTACTTC
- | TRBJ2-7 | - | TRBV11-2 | CASIGIHYEQYF | TGTGCCAGCATAGGCATACACTACGAGCAGTACTTC
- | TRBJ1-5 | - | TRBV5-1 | CASSLGGPNQPQHF | TGCGCCAGCAGCTTAGGAGGCCCGAATCAGCCCCAGCATTTT
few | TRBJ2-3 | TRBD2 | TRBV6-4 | CASSDTAGGSTDTQYF | TGTGCCAGCAGTGACACAGCGGGAGGAAGCACAGATACGCAGTATTTT
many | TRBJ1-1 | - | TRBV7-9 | CASSPTANTEAFF | TGTGCCAGCAGTCCGACAGCGAACACTGAAGCTTTCTTT
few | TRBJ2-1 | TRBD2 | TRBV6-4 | CASISWTSGGDEQFF | TGTGCCAGCATTTCGTGGACTAGCGGGGGCGATGAGCAGTTCTTC
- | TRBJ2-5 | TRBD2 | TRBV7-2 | CASSLGAGGLSETQCF | TGTGCCAGCAGCTTAGGGGCGGGGGGTCTTTCGGAGACCCAGTGCTTC
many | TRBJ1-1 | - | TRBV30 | CAWSVRGGNTEAFF | TGTGCCTGGAGTGTACGGGGAGGGAACACTGAAGCTTTCTTT
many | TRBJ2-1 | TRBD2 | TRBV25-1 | CASSEGGSSYNEQFF | TGTGCCAGCAGTGAGGGGGGGAGCTCCTACAATGAGCAGTTCTTC
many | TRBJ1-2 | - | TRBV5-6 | CASSLAGMDGYTF | TGTGCCAGCAGCTTGGCTGGGATGGATGGCTACACCTTC
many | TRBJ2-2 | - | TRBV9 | CASSAFSAGELFF | TGTGCCAGCAGCGCCTTTAGCGCCGGGGAGCTGTTTTTT
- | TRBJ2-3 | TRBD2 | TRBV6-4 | CACSDLAGSTDTQYF | TGTGCCTGCAGTGATCTAGCGGGTAGCACAGATACGCAGTATTTT
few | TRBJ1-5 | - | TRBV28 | CASTKGPWGNQPQHF | TGTGCCAGCACCAAAGGACCCTGGGGCAATCAGCCCCAGCATTTT
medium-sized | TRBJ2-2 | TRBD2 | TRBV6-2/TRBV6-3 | CASSHPEGLAGHTGELFF | TGTGCCAGCAGCCACCCAGAAGGACTAGCTGGTCACACCGGGGAGCTGTTTTTT